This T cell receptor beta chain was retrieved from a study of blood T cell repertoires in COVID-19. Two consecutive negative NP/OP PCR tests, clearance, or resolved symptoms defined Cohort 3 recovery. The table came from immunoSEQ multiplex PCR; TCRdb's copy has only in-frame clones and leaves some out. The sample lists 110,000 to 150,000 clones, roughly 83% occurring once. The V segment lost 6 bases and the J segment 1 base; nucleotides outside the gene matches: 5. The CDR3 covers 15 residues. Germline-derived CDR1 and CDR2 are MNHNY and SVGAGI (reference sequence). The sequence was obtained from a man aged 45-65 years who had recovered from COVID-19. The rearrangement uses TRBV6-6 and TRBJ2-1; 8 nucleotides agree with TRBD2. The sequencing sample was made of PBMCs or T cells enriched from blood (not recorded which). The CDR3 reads CASRDAGGSYNEQFF. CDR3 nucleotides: TGTGCCAGCAGGGACGCGGGGGGATCCTACAATGAGCAGTTCTTC.